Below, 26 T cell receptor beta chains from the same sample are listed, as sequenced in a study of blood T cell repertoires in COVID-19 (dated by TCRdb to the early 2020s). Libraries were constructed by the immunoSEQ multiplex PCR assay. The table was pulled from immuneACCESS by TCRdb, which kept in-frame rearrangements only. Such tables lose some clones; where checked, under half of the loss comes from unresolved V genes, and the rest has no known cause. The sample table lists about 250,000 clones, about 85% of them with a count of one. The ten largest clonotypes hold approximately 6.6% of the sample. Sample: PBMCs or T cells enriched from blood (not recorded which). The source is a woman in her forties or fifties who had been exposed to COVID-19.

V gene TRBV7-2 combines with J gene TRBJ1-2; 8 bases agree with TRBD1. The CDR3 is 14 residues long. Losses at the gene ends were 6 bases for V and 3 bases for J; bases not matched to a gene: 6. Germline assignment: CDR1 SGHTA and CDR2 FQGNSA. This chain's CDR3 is CASRTPGGHYGYTF. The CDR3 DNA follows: TGTGCCAGCAGAACACCAGGGGGCCACTATGGCTACACCTTC.

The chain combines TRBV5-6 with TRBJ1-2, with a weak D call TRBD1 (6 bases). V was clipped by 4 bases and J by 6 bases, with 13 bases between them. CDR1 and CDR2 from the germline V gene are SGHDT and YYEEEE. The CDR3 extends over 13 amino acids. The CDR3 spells CASSPTGPHGYTF. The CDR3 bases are TGTGCCAGCAGCCCGACAGGTCCCCATGGCTACACCTTC. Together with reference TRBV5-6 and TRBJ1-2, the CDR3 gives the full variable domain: DAGVTQSPTHLIKTRGQQVTLRCSPKSGHDTVSWYQQALGQGPQFIFQYYEEEERQRGNFPDRFSGHQFPNYSSELNVNALLLGDSALYLCASSPTGPHGYTFGSGTRLTVV.

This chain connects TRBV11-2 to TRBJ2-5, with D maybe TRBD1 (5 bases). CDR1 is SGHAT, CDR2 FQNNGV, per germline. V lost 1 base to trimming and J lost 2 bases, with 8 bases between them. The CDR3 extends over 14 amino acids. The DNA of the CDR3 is TGTGCCAGCAGCTTAGTCACAGGACAAGAGACCCAGTACTTC. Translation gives CASSLVTGQETQYF.

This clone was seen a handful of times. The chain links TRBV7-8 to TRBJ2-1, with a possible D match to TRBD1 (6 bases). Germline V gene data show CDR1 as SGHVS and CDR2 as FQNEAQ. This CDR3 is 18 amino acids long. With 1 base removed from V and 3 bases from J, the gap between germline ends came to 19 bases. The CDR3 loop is CASSLEEKGDAFYNEQFF. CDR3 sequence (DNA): TGTGCCAGCAGCTTAGAGGAAAAGGGGGATGCCTTCTACAATGAGCAGTTCTTC.

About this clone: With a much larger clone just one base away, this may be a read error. This CDR3 reads CASSFGTSGNTIYF. The CDR3 DNA reads as TGTGCCAGCAGCTTCGGGACATCTGGAAACACCATATATTTT. V usage is TRBV28 and J usage is TRBJ1-3, with a tentative D call TRBD1 (6 bases). The CDR3 runs 14 residues. Trimming stripped 6 bases from V and 1 base from J, with 10 bases between. Looked up from germline, CDR1 is MDHEN and CDR2 is SYDVKM.

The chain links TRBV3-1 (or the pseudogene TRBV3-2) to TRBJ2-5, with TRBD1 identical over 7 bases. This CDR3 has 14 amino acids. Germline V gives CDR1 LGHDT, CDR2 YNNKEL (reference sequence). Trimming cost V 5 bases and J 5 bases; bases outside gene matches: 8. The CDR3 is CASSGTAKVETQYF. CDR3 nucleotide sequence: TGTGCCAGCAGCGGGACAGCCAAAGTTGAGACCCAGTACTTC.

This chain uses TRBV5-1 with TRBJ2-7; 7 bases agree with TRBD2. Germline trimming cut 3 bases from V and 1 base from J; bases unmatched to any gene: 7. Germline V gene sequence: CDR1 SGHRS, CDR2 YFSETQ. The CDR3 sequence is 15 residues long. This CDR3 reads CASSSGRVRSYEQYF. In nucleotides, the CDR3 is TGCGCCAGCAGCTCTGGGAGGGTGCGGTCCTACGAGCAGTACTTC.

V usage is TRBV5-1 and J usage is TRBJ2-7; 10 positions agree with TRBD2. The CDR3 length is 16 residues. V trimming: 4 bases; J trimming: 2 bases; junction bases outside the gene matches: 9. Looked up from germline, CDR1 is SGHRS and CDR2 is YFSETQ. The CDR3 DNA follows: TGCGCCAGCAGCGATGGTCGAGCGGGGGGGCCCTACGAGCAGTACTTC. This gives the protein CASSDGRAGGPYEQYF.

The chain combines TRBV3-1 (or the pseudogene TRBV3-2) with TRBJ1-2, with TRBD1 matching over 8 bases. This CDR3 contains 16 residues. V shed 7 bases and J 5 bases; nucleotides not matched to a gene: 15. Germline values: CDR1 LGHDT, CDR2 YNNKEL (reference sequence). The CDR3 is CASNQGASNAGYGYTF. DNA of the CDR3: TGTGCCAGCAACCAGGGGGCTTCCAACGCTGGGTATGGCTACACCTTC.

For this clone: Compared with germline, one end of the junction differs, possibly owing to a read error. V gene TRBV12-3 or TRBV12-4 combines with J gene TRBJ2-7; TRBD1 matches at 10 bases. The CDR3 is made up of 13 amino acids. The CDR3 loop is CACRGTGEYEQYF. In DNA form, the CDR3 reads TGTGCCTGCAGGGGGACAGGGGAGTACGAGCAGTACTTC.

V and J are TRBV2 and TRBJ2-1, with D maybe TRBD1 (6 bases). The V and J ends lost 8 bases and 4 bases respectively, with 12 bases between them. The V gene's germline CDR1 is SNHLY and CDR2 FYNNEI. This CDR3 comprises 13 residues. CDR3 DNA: TGTGCCAGCGGACAGCGTTCGTACAATGAGCAGTTCTTC. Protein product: CASGQRSYNEQFF.

The CDR3 region is CASSPIGPPPGLAKNIQYF. CDR3 DNA: TGTGCCAGCAGCCCGATAGGGCCCCCCCCAGGGCTAGCCAAAAACATTCAGTACTTC. The chain links TRBV7-9 to TRBJ2-4; TRBD1 is a possible D gene (5 bases). The germline gives CDR1 SEHNR, CDR2 FQNEAQ (reference sequence). V was trimmed by 5 bases and J by 0 bases, leaving 23 bases between them. This CDR3 has 19 residues.

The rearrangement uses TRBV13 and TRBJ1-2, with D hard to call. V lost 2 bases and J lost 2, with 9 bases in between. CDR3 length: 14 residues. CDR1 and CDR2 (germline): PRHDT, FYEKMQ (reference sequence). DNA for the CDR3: TGTGCCAGCAGCTTACGGGGTAGAAACTATGGCTACACCTTC. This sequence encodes CASSLRGRNYGYTF. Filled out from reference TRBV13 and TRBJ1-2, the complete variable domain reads AAGVIQSPRHLIKEKRETATLKCYPIPRHDTVYWYQQGPGQDPQFLISFYEKMQSDKGSIPDRFSAQQFSDYHSELNMSSLELGDSALYFCASSLRGRNYGYTFGSGTRLTVV.

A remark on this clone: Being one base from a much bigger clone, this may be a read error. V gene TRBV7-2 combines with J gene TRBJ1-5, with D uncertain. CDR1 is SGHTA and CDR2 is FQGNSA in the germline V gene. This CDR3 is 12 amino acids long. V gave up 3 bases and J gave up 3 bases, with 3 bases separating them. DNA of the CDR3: TGTGCCAGCAGCTTCAACAATCAGCCCCAGCATTTT. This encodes CASSFNNQPQHF.

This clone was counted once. CDR3 in amino acids: CAISLDSGSNNSPLHF. CDR3 DNA: TGTGCCATCAGTCTAGACAGTGGGTCTAATAATTCACCCCTCCACTTT. V and J are TRBV10-3 and TRBJ1-6, with D perhaps matching TRBD1 (5 bases). This CDR3 has 16 amino acids. Germline-derived CDR1 and CDR2 are ENHRY and SYGVKD. With 5 bases removed from V and 5 bases from J, the gap between germline ends came to 16 bases.

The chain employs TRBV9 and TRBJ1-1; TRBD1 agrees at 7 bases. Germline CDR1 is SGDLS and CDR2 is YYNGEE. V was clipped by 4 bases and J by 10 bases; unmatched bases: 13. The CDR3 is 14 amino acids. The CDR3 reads CASSPRTGFDVAFF. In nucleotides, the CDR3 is TGTGCCAGCAGCCCACGGACAGGCTTTGATGTAGCTTTCTTT.

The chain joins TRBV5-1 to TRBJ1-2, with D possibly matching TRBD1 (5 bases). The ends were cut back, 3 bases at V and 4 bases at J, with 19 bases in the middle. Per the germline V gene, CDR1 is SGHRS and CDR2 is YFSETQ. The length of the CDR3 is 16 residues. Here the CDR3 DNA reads TGCGCCAGCAGCTCTTGGAATGCGCCAGGGCCCTATGGCTACACCTTC. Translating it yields CASSSWNAPGPYGYTF.

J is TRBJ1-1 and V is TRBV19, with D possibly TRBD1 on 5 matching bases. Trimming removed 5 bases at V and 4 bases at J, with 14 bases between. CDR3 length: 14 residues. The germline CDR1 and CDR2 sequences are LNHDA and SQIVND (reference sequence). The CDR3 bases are TGTGCCAGTAGTCCCCGGGGGGTGGCCACTGAAGCTTTCTTT. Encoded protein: CASSPRGVATEAFF.

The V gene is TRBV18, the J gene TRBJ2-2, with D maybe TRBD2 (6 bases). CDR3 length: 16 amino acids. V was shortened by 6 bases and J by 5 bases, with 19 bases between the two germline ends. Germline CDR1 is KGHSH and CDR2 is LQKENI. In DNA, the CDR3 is TGTGCCAGCTCGTATTCCCACGGGAGTAGTACCGGGGAGCTGTTTTTT. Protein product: CASSYSHGSSTGELFF.

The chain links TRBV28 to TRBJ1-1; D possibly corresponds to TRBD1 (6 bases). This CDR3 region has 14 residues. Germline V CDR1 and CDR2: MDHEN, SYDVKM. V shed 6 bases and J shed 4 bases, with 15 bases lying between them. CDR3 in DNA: TGTGCCAGCAGCGTAACAGGGTTCAGCACTGAAGCTTTCTTT. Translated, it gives CASSVTGFSTEAFF.

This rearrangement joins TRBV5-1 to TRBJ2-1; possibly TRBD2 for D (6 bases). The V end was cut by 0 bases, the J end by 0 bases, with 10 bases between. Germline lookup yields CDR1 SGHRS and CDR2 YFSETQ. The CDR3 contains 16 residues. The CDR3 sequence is CASSLGSTSSYNEQFF. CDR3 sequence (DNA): TGCGCCAGCAGCTTGGGGTCGACTAGCTCCTACAATGAGCAGTTCTTC. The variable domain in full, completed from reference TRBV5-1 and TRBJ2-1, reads KAGVTQTPRYLIKTRGQQVTLSCSPISGHRSVSWYQQTPGQGLQFLFEYFSETQRNKGNFPGRFSGRQFSNSRSEMNVSTLELGDSALYLCASSLGSTSSYNEQFFGPGTRLTVL.

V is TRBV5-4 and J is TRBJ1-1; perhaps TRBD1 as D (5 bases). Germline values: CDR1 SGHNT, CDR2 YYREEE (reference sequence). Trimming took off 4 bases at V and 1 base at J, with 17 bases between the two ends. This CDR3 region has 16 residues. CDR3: CASSQGGTQANTEAFF. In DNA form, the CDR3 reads TGTGCCAGCAGCCAGGGAGGTACGCAGGCGAACACTGAAGCTTTCTTT.

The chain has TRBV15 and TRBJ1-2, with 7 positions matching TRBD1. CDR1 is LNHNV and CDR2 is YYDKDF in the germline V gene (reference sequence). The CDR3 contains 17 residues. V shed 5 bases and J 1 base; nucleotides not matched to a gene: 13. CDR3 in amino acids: CATSGLVLGQYNYGYTF. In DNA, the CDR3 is TGTGCCACCAGCGGATTAGTCTTGGGACAGTATAACTATGGCTACACCTTC.

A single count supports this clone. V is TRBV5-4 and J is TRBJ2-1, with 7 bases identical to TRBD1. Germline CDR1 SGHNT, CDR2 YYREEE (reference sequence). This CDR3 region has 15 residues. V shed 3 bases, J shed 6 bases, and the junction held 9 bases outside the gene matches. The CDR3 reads CASSSPGQLSNEQFF. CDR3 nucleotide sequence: TGTGCCAGCAGCTCCCCGGGACAGCTCAGCAATGAGCAGTTCTTC. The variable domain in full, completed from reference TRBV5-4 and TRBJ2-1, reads ETGVTQSPTHLIKTRGQQVTLRCSSQSGHNTVSWYQQALGQGPQFIFQYYREEENGRGNFPPRFSGLQFPNYSSELNVNALELDDSALYLCASSSPGQLSNEQFFGPGTRLTVL.

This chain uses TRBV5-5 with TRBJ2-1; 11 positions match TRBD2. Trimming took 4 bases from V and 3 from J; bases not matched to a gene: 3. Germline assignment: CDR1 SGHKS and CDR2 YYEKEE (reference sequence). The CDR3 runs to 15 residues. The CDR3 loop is CASSLLAGGYNEQFF. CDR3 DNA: TGTGCCAGCAGCCTGCTAGCGGGGGGCTACAATGAGCAGTTCTTC.

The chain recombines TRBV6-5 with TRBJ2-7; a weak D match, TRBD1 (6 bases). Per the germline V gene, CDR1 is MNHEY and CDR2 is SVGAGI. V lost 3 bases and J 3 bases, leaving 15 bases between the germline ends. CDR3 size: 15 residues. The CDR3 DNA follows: TGTGCCAGCAGTTATAGTCAGGCAGGGGACTACGAGCAGTACTTC. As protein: CASSYSQAGDYEQYF.